What follows are 31 T cell receptor beta chains derived from one specimen sequenced in a study of PD-1 blockade in classical Hodgkin lymphoma. Assay: immunoSEQ multiplex PCR; the TCRdb copy retains only in-frame clones and omits some. The sample carries fewer than 30,000 clones, around nine tenths recorded once. With no exception, relapse followed autologous stem cell transplantation in all patients, and brentuximab vedotin exposure varied. The authors enriched CD8+ T cells from thawed PBMCs via magnetic negative selection. Sequenced here: CD8+ T cells from blood, sampled at baseline. The receptors stem from a human donor with classical Hodgkin lymphoma.

The V and J genes are TRBV11-2 and TRBJ2-5; D ambiguous. V was pared by 1 base and J by 1 base, with 1 base between. The CDR3 is 12 amino acids. Germline V gene lookup returns CDR1 SGHAT and CDR2 FQNNGV. The CDR3: CASSLGQETQYF. The CDR3, as DNA: TGTGCCAGCAGCTTAGGCCAAGAGACCCAGTACTTC.

The V and J genes are TRBV6-5 and TRBJ1-1, with D tentatively TRBD1 (5 bases). CDR1 is MNHEY, CDR2 SVGAGI, per germline. V shed 4 bases and J shed 1 base, with 10 bases lying between them. The CDR3 covers 14 residues. The CDR3 coding sequence is TGTGCCAGCAGTTCCCAGCAGGGGAACACTGAAGCTTTCTTT. This gives the protein CASSSQQGNTEAFF.

The chain employs TRBV30 and TRBJ2-1, with D unresolved. Trimming stripped 0 bases from V and 0 bases from J, with 12 bases between. The CDR3 contains 16 residues. From germline, CDR1 is GTSNPN and CDR2 SVGIG (reference sequence). CDR3 DNA: TGTGCCTGGAGTGTATCTCAGGCGAGCTCCTACAATGAGCAGTTCTTC. Protein: CAWSVSQASSYNEQFF. Variable domain in full (rest from reference TRBV30 and TRBJ2-1): SQTIHQWPATLVQPVGSPLSLECTVEGTSNPNLYWYRQAAGRGLQLLFYSVGIGQISSEVPQNLSASRPQDRQFILSSKKLLLSDSGFYLCAWSVSQASSYNEQFFGPGTRLTVL.

V and J are TRBV27 and TRBJ2-2, with 9 bases identical to TRBD2. This CDR3 has 16 amino acids. CDR1 is MNHEY and CDR2 is SMNVEV in the germline V gene (reference sequence). V trimming: 2 bases; J trimming: 5 bases; junction bases outside the gene matches: 6. The CDR3 spells CASSLRVAGVTGELFF. CDR3 DNA: TGTGCCAGCAGTTTACGGGTAGCGGGAGTTACCGGGGAGCTGTTTTTT.

This clone was detected once. J is TRBJ2-7 and V is TRBV28; 7 nucleotides align to TRBD1. V lost 5 bases, J lost 3 bases, and 13 bases stayed unmatched. The CDR3 runs to 16 residues. Germline loops: CDR1 MDHEN, CDR2 SYDVKM. The CDR3 region is CASSGDSANLIYEQYF. For the CDR3, the DNA is TGTGCCAGCAGTGGGGACAGCGCAAACTTAATCTACGAGCAGTACTTC.

J is TRBJ2-1 and V is TRBV5-4, with D perhaps TRBD1 or TRBD2 (7 bases each). In germline, CDR1 is SGHNT, CDR2 YYREEE (reference sequence). CDR3 length equals 15 residues. V shed 4 bases and J shed 4 bases, with 15 bases lying between them. For the CDR3, the DNA is TGTGCCAGCAGCCTCAGACAGGGAGGGTACAATGAGCAGTTCTTC. As protein: CASSLRQGGYNEQFF.

This chain joins TRBV28 and TRBJ2-2; D gene uncertain. The CDR3 is made up of 14 amino acids. The V gene's germline CDR1 is MDHEN and CDR2 SYDVKM. V was shortened by 5 bases and J by 5 bases, with 12 bases between the two germline ends. The chain's CDR3 is CASSRKGRTGELFF. In nucleotides, the CDR3 is TGTGCCAGCAGTCGGAAAGGAAGGACCGGGGAGCTGTTTTTT.

The V call is TRBV5-1, the J call TRBJ1-1, with 8 bases matching TRBD1. With V trimmed by 4 bases and J by 1 base, 9 bases remained unmatched. The V gene's germline CDR1 is SGHRS and CDR2 YFSETQ. The CDR3 length is 16 residues. CDR3 sequence reads: CASSPTGQGGNTEAFF. In DNA form, the CDR3 reads TGCGCCAGCAGCCCTACTGGACAGGGCGGGAACACTGAAGCTTTCTTT.

V is TRBV4-2 and J is TRBJ1-2; 9 bases align to TRBD1. V lost 0 bases and J lost 2; bases outside the gene matches: 7. This CDR3 has 17 amino acids. Germline V gene sequence: CDR1 LGHNA, CDR2 YNFKEQ. This chain's CDR3 is CASSQDRGQGVNYGYTF. CDR3 nucleotide sequence: TGTGCCAGCAGCCAAGATCGGGGACAGGGTGTGAACTATGGCTACACCTTC.

The chain links TRBV18 to TRBJ2-1; 9 bases match TRBD1. This CDR3 comprises 16 residues. Germline values: CDR1 KGHSH, CDR2 LQKENI. V lost 3 bases and J lost 9; bases outside the gene matches: 12. The DNA for the CDR3 is TGTGCCAGCTCACCGATCCGGACAGGGGTTTCGACTGAGCAGTTCTTC. Translating gives CASSPIRTGVSTEQFF.

J is TRBJ2-7 and V is TRBV5-1; 7 bases match TRBD2. This CDR3 spans 17 amino acids. With V trimmed by 4 bases and J by 0 bases, 13 bases remained unmatched. Germline assignment: CDR1 SGHRS and CDR2 YFSETQ. The CDR3 is CASSPHIRDYVSYEQYF. In DNA, the CDR3 is TGCGCCAGCAGCCCCCACATCCGGGACTATGTCTCCTACGAGCAGTACTTC.

The V gene is TRBV27, the J gene TRBJ2-7, with D possibly being TRBD1 (6 bases). Trimming left V 5 bases short and J 2 bases short, with 13 bases between. The V gene's germline CDR1 is MNHEY and CDR2 SMNVEV (reference sequence). The CDR3 length is 14 residues. The CDR3 is CASSPPGAAYEQYF. The CDR3 DNA reads as TGTGCCAGCAGTCCCCCAGGGGCTGCCTACGAGCAGTACTTC.

This clone came up once. V and J are TRBV9 and TRBJ2-7; TRBD1 or TRBD2 may be the D gene (5 bases each). This CDR3 is built from 15 residues. V was pared by 0 bases and J by 0 bases, with 10 bases between. Per germline, CDR1 SGDLS and CDR2 YYNGEE. The CDR3 sequence: CASSVGGTPSYEQYF. For the CDR3, the DNA is TGTGCCAGCAGCGTAGGTGGGACCCCCTCCTACGAGCAGTACTTC.

The rearrangement joins TRBV29-1 to TRBJ1-2; 7 bases are shared with TRBD1. Germline CDR1 is SQVTM and CDR2 is ANQGSEA. V was pared by 0 bases and J by 7 bases, with 14 bases of the junction left unmatched. The CDR3 has 16 amino acids. This CDR3 reads CSVEDRRERGRVGYTF. DNA of the CDR3: TGCAGCGTTGAAGATCGCCGTGAGAGGGGGCGCGTTGGCTACACCTTC.

The V and J genes are TRBV10-2 and TRBJ2-3; D unresolved. The CDR3 contains 13 residues. CDR1 is WSHSY, CDR2 SAAADI, per germline. The ends were cut back, 6 bases at V and 4 bases at J, with 11 bases in the middle. CDR3 bases: TGCGCCAGCAGCACCCTTCCGCCAGATACGCAGTATTTT. Its protein is CASSTLPPDTQYF.

In its sample, this clone was seen once. J is TRBJ2-2 and V is TRBV6-5, with D perhaps matching TRBD1 (6 bases). The CDR3 loop spans 14 amino acids. Germline CDR1 is MNHEY and CDR2 is SVGAGI. Trimming pared 6 bases from V and 3 bases from J, leaving 11 bases between. CDR3 sequence: CASRQGEHTGELFF. The DNA for the CDR3 is TGTGCCAGCAGACAGGGAGAGCACACCGGGGAGCTGTTTTTT.

The chain uses TRBV19 and TRBJ1-5; D might be TRBD1 (6 bases). CDR3 length: 15 amino acids. Trimming took 7 bases from V and 5 from J, leaving 18 bases between them. CDR1 and CDR2 from the germline V gene are LNHDA and SQIVND (reference sequence). The CDR3 DNA sequence: TGTGCCAGTATCGGGAAAGGGGGTCCGGATCAGCCCCAGCATTTT. Amino acid sequence: CASIGKGGPDQPQHF.

The chain employs TRBV28 and TRBJ1-2; perhaps TRBD1 as D (5 bases). The CDR3 covers 14 residues. CDR1 and CDR2 (germline): MDHEN, SYDVKM. V lost 2 bases and J 4 bases, leaving 11 bases between the germline ends. CDR3 DNA sequence: TGTGCCAGCAGTTTAAGAGGGACCCGCTATGGCTACACCTTC. It translates to CASSLRGTRYGYTF.

The chain joins TRBV27 to TRBJ2-7, with 7 nucleotides matching TRBD1. With 4 bases clipped from V and 3 bases from J, the junction kept 3 bases outside the gene matches. CDR3 length: 13 amino acids. Per germline, CDR1 MNHEY and CDR2 SMNVEV (reference sequence). CDR3 amino acids: CASSYRGNYEQYF. As DNA, the CDR3 is TGTGCCAGCAGTTACAGGGGCAACTACGAGCAGTACTTC.

CDR3: CASSPVGGRARDTGELFF. The CDR3 region has the DNA TGTGCCAGCAGCCCGGTGGGCGGGAGGGCGCGGGACACCGGGGAGCTGTTTTTT. This chain uses TRBV5-4 with TRBJ2-2, with 9 positions matching TRBD2. Germline CDR1 reads SGHNT; CDR2 reads YYREEE (reference sequence). The J segment lost 3 bases and the V segment lost 4 bases, leaving 13 bases of the junction unmatched. The CDR3 covers 18 residues.

The V and J genes are TRBV10-3 and TRBJ2-3, with D perhaps given as TRBD1 or TRBD2 (5 bases each). With 0 bases removed from V and 3 bases from J, the gap between germline ends came to 13 bases. The length of the CDR3 is 16 residues. Germline CDR1 is ENHRY and CDR2 is SYGVKD. CDR3 protein: CAISESRARETDTQYF. The CDR3 DNA reads as TGTGCCATCAGTGAGTCGAGGGCCAGGGAGACAGATACGCAGTATTTT.

This chain joins TRBV13 and TRBJ1-4, with TRBD1 as a possible D gene (5 bases). Germline V gives CDR1 PRHDT, CDR2 FYEKMQ (reference sequence). There are 13 residues in the CDR3. V gave up 2 bases and J gave up 5 bases, with 6 bases separating them. CDR3 amino acids: CASSLWGNEKLFF. The CDR3 coding sequence is TGTGCCAGCAGCTTATGGGGCAATGAAAAACTGTTTTTT.

The V and J genes are TRBV6-1 and TRBJ2-7; D uncertain. The CDR3 sequence is 15 residues long. V gave up 1 base and J gave up 7 bases, with 17 bases separating them. Germline V gene sequence: CDR1 MNHNS, CDR2 SASEGT. The CDR3 DNA sequence: TGTGCCAGCAGTGAAGGTGTCCGGCCGCTAGGGGAGCAGTACTTC. Its translation: CASSEGVRPLGEQYF.

The chain combines TRBV5-5 with TRBJ2-7, with D hard to call. Deletions cut 1 base from V and 0 bases from J, with 11 bases between. The CDR3 extends over 15 amino acids. CDR1 SGHKS and CDR2 YYEKEE come from the germline V gene (reference sequence). Here the CDR3 DNA reads TGTGCCAGCAGCTTGACGCACCTCCCCTCCTACGAGCAGTACTTC. Translating gives CASSLTHLPSYEQYF.

The J gene is TRBJ2-1, the V gene TRBV19, with 11 bases aligning to TRBD2. Germline V gene data show CDR1 as LNHDA and CDR2 as SQIVND (reference sequence). This CDR3 has 14 residues. The junction had 3 bases not matched to a gene; V was cut back by 5 bases and J by 6 bases. The CDR3 loop reads CASSPGLAVNEQFF. The CDR3 DNA sequence: TGTGCCAGTAGTCCGGGACTAGCGGTCAATGAGCAGTTCTTC.

The chain couples TRBV28 to TRBJ2-7; TRBD2 aligns across 10 bases. This CDR3 is 13 amino acids long. The germline V gene has CDR1 MDHEN and CDR2 SYDVKM. J was trimmed by 2 bases and V by 7 bases; bases with no gene match: 2. CDR3 sequence reads: CASKTSGTYEQYF. In DNA, the CDR3 is TGTGCCAGCAAAACTAGCGGGACCTACGAGCAGTACTTC.

The chain joins TRBV28 to TRBJ1-4, with no clear D. Trimming removed 3 bases from V and 4 bases from J, with 9 bases in between. The V gene's germline CDR1 is MDHEN and CDR2 SYDVKM. CDR3 length: 14 residues. The CDR3 nucleotides are TGTGCCAGCAGTTTCTTGGCGGTTAATGAAAAACTGTTTTTT. Translating it yields CASSFLAVNEKLFF. The whole variable domain, remainder taken from reference TRBV28 and TRBJ1-4, is DVKVTQSSRYLVKRTGEKVFLECVQDMDHENMFWYRQDPGLGLRLIYFSYDVKMKEKGDIPEGYSVSREKKERFSLILESASTNQTSMYLCASSFLAVNEKLFFGSGTQLSVL.

The rearrangement uses TRBV27 and TRBJ2-4; 7 positions match TRBD1. This CDR3 is built from 16 residues. V lost 6 bases, J lost 1 base, and 9 bases stayed unmatched. Germline V gives CDR1 MNHEY, CDR2 SMNVEV (reference sequence). In nucleotides, the CDR3 is TGTGCCAGCAGACAACTTTACAGGGGTGCCAAAAACATTCAGTACTTC. Translation gives CASRQLYRGAKNIQYF.

The V call is TRBV2, the J call TRBJ1-1; D ambiguous. Germline V gene data show CDR1 as SNHLY and CDR2 as FYNNEI. The CDR3 length is 15 residues. The V and J ends lost 0 bases and 6 bases respectively, with 14 bases between them. The CDR3: CASSEAGRQSPEAFF. As DNA, the CDR3 is TGTGCCAGCAGTGAAGCTGGGCGGCAGTCCCCTGAAGCTTTCTTT.

This chain links TRBV7-9 with TRBJ2-4; D is unclear. V was trimmed by 1 base and J by 15 bases, leaving 16 bases between them. CDR1 and CDR2 (germline): SEHNR, FQNEAQ (reference sequence). CDR3 length: 13 amino acids. Here the CDR3 reads CASSLEQVGIRYF. Here the CDR3 DNA reads TGTGCCAGCAGCTTAGAGCAGGTTGGAATACGGTACTTC. The variable domain in full, with the rest retrieved from reference TRBV7-9 and TRBJ2-4, is DTGVSQNPRHKITKRGQNVTFRCDPISEHNRLYWYRQTLGQGPEFLTYFQNEAQLEKSRLLSDRFSAERPKGSFSTLEIQRTEQGDSAMYLCASSLEQVGIRYFGAGTRLSVL.

The chain joins TRBV29-1 to TRBJ2-1, with no clear D. Germline CDR1 reads SQVTM; CDR2 reads ANQGSEA. The CDR3 contains 15 residues. V was shortened by 3 bases and J by 1 base, with 13 bases between the two germline ends. The CDR3 here is CSVDSSATSYNEQFF. The CDR3 nucleotides read TGCAGCGTTGACAGTTCGGCTACGTCCTACAATGAGCAGTTCTTC.